A single sample is the source of the 14 T cell receptor beta chains below, sequenced in a study of blood T cell repertoires in COVID-19. This table comes from immunoSEQ multiplex PCR, and its TCRdb copy is limited to in-frame clones, with some not included. The sample contains 150,000 to 190,000 clones, approximately 92% of which appear only once. What was sequenced was peripheral blood. The receptors shown here come from a woman aged 40-49 years with acute or convalescent COVID-19.

The chain carries TRBV6-4 and TRBJ2-3; D is perhaps TRBD2 (6 bases). This CDR3 has 14 amino acids. The V end lost 4 bases, the J end lost 2 bases, and 10 bases lay between the germline ends. Looked up from germline, CDR1 is MRHNA and CDR2 is SNTAGT. DNA of the CDR3: TGTGCCAGCAGTGCTGGCGGGGACACAGATACGCAGTATTTT. Its protein product is CASSAGGDTDTQYF.

A single count supports this clone. The J gene is TRBJ2-7, the V gene TRBV19; TRBD1 is a possible D gene (5 bases). There are 15 residues in the CDR3. Trimming took off 6 bases at V and 0 bases at J, with 15 bases between the two ends. Germline CDR1 LNHDA, CDR2 SQIVND (reference sequence). In DNA form, the CDR3 reads TGTGCCAGTAGGCTCAGGGATTCAATCTCCTACGAGCAGTACTTC. It translates to CASRLRDSISYEQYF.

The CDR3 bases are TGTGCCAGCAGCTTGGCCAGGCTAGCGGGGGGGCTAGAGACCCAGTACTTC. This gives the protein CASSLARLAGGLETQYF. The rearrangement links TRBV5-6 to TRBJ2-5; TRBD2 matches at 12 bases. The germline V gene encodes CDR1 SGHDT and CDR2 YYEEEE. The CDR3 covers 17 residues. The V segment lost 0 bases and the J segment 4 bases; nucleotides outside the gene matches: 7.

The J gene is TRBJ2-1, the V gene TRBV28, with 10 bases aligning to TRBD2. The CDR3 runs to 15 residues. After removal of 10 bases from V and 4 bases from J, the junction contained 10 bases not matched to a gene. Germline lookup yields CDR1 MDHEN and CDR2 SYDVKM. The DNA of the CDR3 is TGTGCCATCGTAGGACTAGCGGAGAGGTACAATGAGCAGTTCTTC. It yields the protein CAIVGLAERYNEQFF.

This sequence joins TRBV19 and TRBJ1-2; 9 bases are shared with TRBD1. The CDR3 runs 14 residues. V lost 5 bases and J lost 8; bases outside the gene matches: 9. Germline values: CDR1 LNHDA, CDR2 SQIVND (reference sequence). Here the CDR3 reads CASSLDRGTGGYTF. As DNA, the CDR3 is TGTGCCAGTAGTCTGGACAGGGGCACTGGGGGCTACACCTTC.

The rearrangement joins TRBV6-5 to TRBJ1-6; tentatively, D is TRBD1 (5 bases). The V gene's germline CDR1 is MNHEY and CDR2 SVGAGI. The germline V and J ends were trimmed by 7 bases and 7 bases, with 8 bases remaining between them. The CDR3 contains 12 residues. Written as DNA, the CDR3 is TGTGCCAGCAAACAGGCCAATTCACCCCTCCACTTT. Its protein is CASKQANSPLHF.

The V and J genes are TRBV7-9 and TRBJ2-7; perhaps TRBD1 as D (7 bases). Germline CDR1 is SEHNR and CDR2 is FQNEAQ (reference sequence). The CDR3 length is 18 residues. V shed 5 bases and J shed 4 bases, with 27 bases lying between them. The CDR3 spells CASSQQGTLTRIPYEQYF. CDR3 in DNA: TGTGCCAGCAGCCAACAGGGGACTCTAACACGAATACCTTACGAGCAGTACTTC.

The chain couples TRBV30 to TRBJ2-5; 9 nucleotides align to TRBD2. Germline assignment: CDR1 GTSNPN and CDR2 SVGIG (reference sequence). The CDR3 is made up of 13 amino acids. The V and J ends lost 0 bases and 8 bases, in that order; junction bases with no gene match: 4. The CDR3: CAWSVVAGVTQYF. The CDR3 coding sequence is TGTGCCTGGAGTGTGGTAGCGGGGGTTACCCAGTACTTC. Full variable domain (rest looked up from reference TRBV30 and TRBJ2-5): SQTIHQWPATLVQPVGSPLSLECTVEGTSNPNLYWYRQAAGRGLQLLFYSVGIGQISSEVPQNLSASRPQDRQFILSSKKLLLSDSGFYLCAWSVVAGVTQYFGPGTRLLVL.

The chain links TRBV5-4 to TRBJ2-7; D gene unclear. The CDR3 covers 14 residues. Trimming removed 4 bases at V and 2 bases at J, with 13 bases between. CDR1 and CDR2 from the germline V gene are SGHNT and YYREEE (reference sequence). The DNA of the CDR3 is TGTGCCAGCAGCCTGACCCATGGAGCCTACGAGCAGTACTTC. Protein product: CASSLTHGAYEQYF.

With respect to this clone: Distinct nucleotide sequences in the sample also encode this CDR3. The rearrangement joins TRBV18 to TRBJ1-1; 10 bases align to TRBD1. Unmatched junction bases numbered 0, after V lost 4 bases and J lost 1 base. The germline gives CDR1 KGHSH, CDR2 LQKENI. The CDR3 consists of 14 residues. CDR3 residues: CASSRDRGNTEAFF. The CDR3, as DNA: TGTGCCAGCTCACGGGACAGGGGGAACACTGAAGCTTTCTTT.

V gene TRBV2 combines with J gene TRBJ1-1; possible D gene TRBD1, 5 bases. CDR1 is SNHLY, CDR2 FYNNEI, per germline. The CDR3 totals 17 residues. V was cut by 10 bases and J by 2 bases, with 26 bases left in between. The CDR3 DNA is TGTGCCACCCGGTTGGAGGGGTTGATAAGTGGTAACACTGAAGCTTTCTTT. Translated: CATRLEGLISGNTEAFF.

This CDR3 is CASAIPGLAGPNEQFF. CDR3 sequence (DNA): TGCGCCAGCGCAATACCGGGACTAGCGGGACCCAATGAGCAGTTCTTC. The chain links TRBV5-1 to TRBJ2-1; 13 bases fit TRBD2. Per germline, CDR1 SGHRS and CDR2 YFSETQ. V shed 7 bases, J shed 6 bases, and the junction held 10 bases outside the gene matches. There are 16 residues in the CDR3.

V usage is TRBV11-1 and J usage is TRBJ2-1; 12 bases align to TRBD2. This CDR3 has 15 residues. The V and J ends lost 5 bases and 7 bases, in that order; junction bases with no gene match: 6. CDR1 and CDR2 from the germline V gene are SGHAT and FQDESV (reference sequence). CDR3 loop: CASSPASGRVNEQFF. The CDR3 DNA follows: TGTGCCAGCAGCCCAGCTAGCGGGAGGGTGAATGAGCAGTTCTTC.

This sequence joins TRBV7-8 and TRBJ2-7; 7 bases map to TRBD2. Germline V CDR1 and CDR2: SGHVS, FQNEAQ. With V trimmed by 1 base and J by 0 bases, 3 bases remained unmatched. The CDR3 extends over 15 amino acids. The CDR3 DNA reads TGTGCCAGCAGCTTAGGATGGGACTACTCCTACGAGCAGTACTTC. This translates into CASSLGWDYSYEQYF.